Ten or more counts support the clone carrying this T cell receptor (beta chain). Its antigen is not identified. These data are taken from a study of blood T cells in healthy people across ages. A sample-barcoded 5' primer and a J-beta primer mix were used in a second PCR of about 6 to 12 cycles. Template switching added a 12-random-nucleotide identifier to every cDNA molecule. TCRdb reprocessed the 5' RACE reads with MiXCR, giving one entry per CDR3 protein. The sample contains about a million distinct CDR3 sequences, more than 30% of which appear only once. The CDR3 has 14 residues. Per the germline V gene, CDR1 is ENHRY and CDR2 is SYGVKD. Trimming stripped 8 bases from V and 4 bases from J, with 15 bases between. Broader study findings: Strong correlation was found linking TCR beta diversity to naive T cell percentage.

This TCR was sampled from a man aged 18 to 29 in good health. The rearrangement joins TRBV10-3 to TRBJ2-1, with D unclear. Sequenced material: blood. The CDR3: CAIVEGRVYNEQFF. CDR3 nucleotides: TGTGCCATCGTCGAAGGAAGGGTTTACAATGAGCAGTTCTTC.